The 10 T cell receptor beta chains below all came from one sample that was sequenced in a study of long-term antiretroviral therapy in people with HIV. Run at survey level, the immunoSEQ assay was version v3.0. The data were produced by immunoSEQ multiplex PCR, yet TCRdb's version contains in-frame clones alone and is incomplete. The table shows tens of thousands of clones, with approximately 86% occurring only once. Source: unsorted PBMCs, taken around 4.5 years after starting antiretroviral therapy. These receptors were collected from a man aged 25-45 years with HIV.

The chain uses TRBV19 and TRBJ1-2, with D maybe TRBD1 (5 bases). Germline V gene data show CDR1 as LNHDA and CDR2 as SQIVND (reference sequence). The CDR3 loop spans 14 amino acids. V was cut by 5 bases and J by 6 bases, with 16 bases left in between. This CDR3 is CASSPSPGRDGYTF. The CDR3 DNA reads TGTGCCAGTAGTCCCTCCCCAGGGAGGGATGGCTACACCTTC. The full variable domain, its missing parts supplied by reference TRBV19 and TRBJ1-2, is DGGITQSPKYLFRKEGQNVTLSCEQNLNHDAMYWYRQDPGQGLRLIYYSQIVNDFQKGDIAEGYSVSREKKESFPLTVTSAQKNPTAFYLCASSPSPGRDGYTFGSGTRLTVV.

The chain recombines TRBV5-6 with TRBJ2-7; weak D call: TRBD1 (6 bases). The CDR3 consists of 13 residues. The germline CDR1 and CDR2 sequences are SGHDT and YYEEEE. Trimming left V 4 bases short and J 2 bases short, with 10 bases between. This CDR3 is CASSRTATYEQYF. CDR3 bases: TGTGCCAGCAGCCGGACAGCGACCTACGAGCAGTACTTC. The whole variable domain, remainder taken from reference TRBV5-6 and TRBJ2-7, is DAGVTQSPTHLIKTRGQQVTLRCSPKSGHDTVSWYQQALGQGPQFIFQYYEEEERQRGNFPDRFSGHQFPNYSSELNVNALLLGDSALYLCASSRTATYEQYFGPGTRLTVT.

The table lists this clone with a count of one. CDR3 sequence reads: CASSIRGNSPLHF. The CDR3 DNA reads as TGTGCCAGTAGTATTAGGGGGAATTCACCCCTCCACTTT. The V gene is TRBV19, the J gene TRBJ1-6, with D possibly TRBD1 on 6 matching bases. The V end lost 3 bases, the J end lost 7 bases, and 7 bases lay between the germline ends. The CDR3 totals 13 residues. Germline CDR1 and CDR2: LNHDA and SQIVND (reference sequence).

The gene calls are TRBV29-1 and TRBJ2-5; no definite D call. V was clipped by 5 bases and J by 4 bases, with 8 bases between them. This CDR3 spans 11 amino acids. In germline, CDR1 is SQVTM, CDR2 ANQGSEA. The CDR3 DNA is TGCAGCGTTTTGGTGCGAGAGACCCAGTACTTC. It translates to CSVLVRETQYF.

The table lists this clone with a count of one. The rearrangement uses TRBV7-9 and TRBJ1-2, with unresolved D. Trimming removed 5 bases at V and 7 bases at J, with 14 bases between. The germline V gene encodes CDR1 SEHNR and CDR2 FQNEAQ (reference sequence). This CDR3 comprises 13 residues. The CDR3 loop reads CASSPDRGSGYTF. As DNA, the CDR3 is TGTGCCAGCAGCCCGGACCGAGGCTCTGGCTACACCTTC.

The gene calls are TRBV7-2 and TRBJ1-3, with 10 bases lining up with TRBD1. The germline V gene encodes CDR1 SGHTA and CDR2 FQGNSA. Trimming cost V 1 base and J 8 bases; bases outside gene matches: 2. The CDR3 is 14 amino acids. CDR3 in amino acids: CASSLVTGGHTIYF. In DNA, the CDR3 is TGTGCCAGCAGCTTAGTGACAGGGGGCCACACCATATATTTT.

The count of this clone is one. CDR3 bases: TGTGCTAGTGCCCCGGCCTCCTGGGGGAAACTGTTTTTT. It yields the protein CASAPASWGKLFF. The V gene is TRBV12-5, the J gene TRBJ1-4; a weak D match, TRBD1 (5 bases). Germline CDR1 and CDR2: LGHNT and FRNRAP. The CDR3 sequence is 13 residues long. The V end was cut by 7 bases, the J end by 11 bases, with 17 bases between.

There are a few counts of this clone. The chain combines TRBV2 with TRBJ1-2, with 9 nucleotides matching TRBD1. The CDR3 has 15 amino acids. Trimming removed 7 bases from V and 4 bases from J; junction bases left unmatched: 10. The germline V gene has CDR1 SNHLY and CDR2 FYNNEI. CDR3 region: CASTPGQGLIYGYTF. The CDR3 DNA is TGTGCCAGCACCCCGGGACAGGGCCTGATCTATGGCTACACCTTC.

This clone is a singleton in its sample. The chain employs TRBV11-2 and TRBJ2-7; D might be TRBD1 (6 bases). The CDR3 totals 14 residues. V was clipped by 2 bases and J by 2 bases, with 10 bases between them. Germline V gives CDR1 SGHAT, CDR2 FQNNGV. CDR3 in DNA: TGTGCCAGCAGCTTATGGACAGCCGCCTACGAGCAGTACTTC. Residues: CASSLWTAAYEQYF. Full variable domain (outside the CDR3, taken from reference TRBV11-2 and TRBJ2-7): EAGVAQSPRYKIIEKRQSVAFWCNPISGHATLYWYQQILGQGPKLLIQFQNNGVVDDSQLPKDRFSAERLKGVDSTLKIQPAKLEDSAVYLCASSLWTAAYEQYFGPGTRLTVT.

The chain uses TRBV5-1 and TRBJ2-7; D remains unclear. This CDR3 spans 14 amino acids. CDR1 is SGHRS, CDR2 YFSETQ, per germline. Trimming removed 4 bases from V and 0 bases from J, with 11 bases in between. The CDR3 loop reads CASSQTGSSYEQYF. The CDR3, as DNA: TGCGCCAGCAGCCAGACTGGAAGCTCCTACGAGCAGTACTTC.